The clone carrying this TCR beta chain was recorded only once. The record originates from a study of blood T cell repertoires in COVID-19. Germline CDR1 SGHTA, CDR2 FQGNSA. V lost 1 base to trimming and J lost 7 bases; unmatched junction nucleotides: 2. The CDR3 runs 13 residues. Sequencing was performed with immunoSEQ multiplex PCR; in TCRdb, only in-frame clones are kept and a portion is missing. The sample carries roughly 36,000 clones, around 87% recorded once. The chain carries TRBV7-2 and TRBJ2-7, with TRBD1 identical over 9 bases. This clonotype was sampled from a man older than 75 with active COVID-19. Source material: peripheral blood. The CDR3 spells CASSLVGTGEQYF. In nucleotides, the CDR3 is TGTGCCAGCAGCTTAGTTGGGACAGGGGAGCAGTACTTC.